A selection of T cell receptor beta chains follows, all from one sample in a study of shared clonotypes between healthy human individuals. Using immunoSEQ multiplex PCR, the repertoire was profiled, and TCRdb retains in-frame clones only, with some absent. The table has approximately 530,000 clones, 90% to 96% seen once. Sequenced sample: naive CD4+ T cells sorted from blood. The receptors shown here come from a woman in her thirties in good health. The CDR3 runs from the conserved cysteine through the conserved F or W. The D gene is left open where the match is weak. Size is omitted from some rows. Given values are once, few, many or a class for expanded clones.

D	length	J	size	V	DNA	CDR3
-	15	TRBJ1-3	-	TRBV5-1	TGCGCCAGCAGCTCCCAGGACACCCCTGGAAACACCATATATTTT	CASSSQDTPGNTIYF
-	15	TRBJ1-1	-	TRBV5-1	TGCGCCAGCAGCTTGGCACAGGGCGGCAACACTGAAGCTTTCTTT	CASSLAQGGNTEAFF
-	18	TRBJ2-2	-	TRBV14	TGTGCCAGCAGCCAAGTTGATCGCGCGCAATCCTTACCCGGGGAGCTGTTTTTT	CASSQVDRAQSLPGELFF
TRBD1	13	TRBJ1-1	-	TRBV18	TGTGCCAGCTCACCGGGGGACAGGGGAATAACTTTCTTT	CASSPGDRGITFF
-	13	TRBJ1-1	-	TRBV28	TGTGCCAGCAGTTTAGACCGGTTGTCTGAAGCTTTCTTT	CASSLDRLSEAFF
TRBD2	16	TRBJ2-3	-	TRBV6-5	TGTGCCAGCAGTTACGTTCCTAGCGGGAGCACAGATACGCAGTATTTT	CASSYVPSGSTDTQYF
TRBD1	15	TRBJ2-2	-	TRBV6-1	TGTGCCAGCGGGAGATTCCAGGGGGCGAGCGGGGAGCTGTTTTTT	CASGRFQGASGELFF
TRBD1	13	TRBJ1-1	-	TRBV28	TGTGCCAGCAGTTTGCCCCCGACAGGGATCGCTTTCTTT	CASSLPPTGIAFF
-	16	TRBJ2-4	-	TRBV15	TGTGCCACCAGCAGAGATACCCCTCTGCTGGGAAACATTCAGTACTTC	CATSRDTPLLGNIQYF
-	13	TRBJ2-5	-	TRBV5-1	TGCGCCAGCAGCGTCTTGGTACAAGAGACCCAGTACTTC	CASSVLVQETQYF
-	15	TRBJ2-2	-	TRBV5-1	TGCGCCAGCACCCCCGGAGGGGAGAGGACCGGGGAGCTGTTTTTT	CASTPGGERTGELFF
-	14	TRBJ2-7	-	TRBV6-5	TGTGCCAGCAGACGACACACGGGGCCCTACGAGCAGTACTTC	CASRRHTGPYEQYF
-	14	TRBJ1-5	-	TRBV27	TGTGCCAGCAGTTTAAGGTATAGCAATCAGCCCCAGCATTTT	CASSLRYSNQPQHF
-	13	TRBJ2-2	-	TRBV28	TGTGCCAGCAGGGCTCAGAACACCGGGGAGCTGTTTTTT	CASRAQNTGELFF
-	15	TRBJ2-7	once	TRBV6-5	TGTGCCAGCAGTTACACCCAGTATCTCAGTTTCGAGCAGTACTTC	CASSYTQYLSFEQYF
TRBD2	13	TRBJ2-5	-	TRBV7-9	TGTGCCAGCACCCGCGGGGGTGGGGAGACCCAGTACTTC	CASTRGGGETQYF
-	14	TRBJ1-3	-	TRBV19	TGTGCCAGTAGTACCGCCCCTGCTGGAAACACCATATATTTT	CASSTAPAGNTIYF
TRBD2	21	TRBJ2-3	-	TRBV27	TGTGCCAGCAGTCATACTATGAAGACTAGCGGGAGGGCCGCTAGCACAGATACGCAGTATTTT	CASSHTMKTSGRAASTDTQYF
TRBD2	14	TRBJ2-5	-	TRBV5-1	TGCGCCAGCAGCCGAGCGGGGTACCAAGAGACCCAGTACTTC	CASSRAGYQETQYF
TRBD1	17	TRBJ2-3	-	TRBV5-1	TGCGCCAGCAGCTTGGAGATGACAGGGGACACACGAGATACGCAGTATTTT	CASSLEMTGDTRDTQYF
TRBD1	17	TRBJ2-7	-	TRBV10-1	TGCGCCAGCAGCCCGGGACAGGGACAATTGCACTCCTACGAGCAGTACTTC	CASSPGQGQLHSYEQYF
-	17	TRBJ2-3	-	TRBV11-2	TGTGCCAGCAGCCCAAAAGGGGGTGCCAGGTCCGGCGATACGCAGTATTTT	CASSPKGGARSGDTQYF
TRBD2	17	TRBJ2-5	-	TRBV10-3	TGTGCCATCAGTAAGGCCGCACCGGGAGGGCTCCAAGAGACCCAGTACTTC	CAISKAAPGGLQETQYF
TRBD2	19	TRBJ2-3	once	TRBV5-1	TGCGCCAGCAGCTTGGTGAGAATGAGCGGGAGGGAAAGCACAGATACGCAGTATTTT	CASSLVRMSGRESTDTQYF
-	13	TRBJ1-1	once	TRBV6-1	TGTGCCAGCACCCCTGGGTCGTTGACTGAAGCTTTCTTT	CASTPGSLTEAFF
TRBD2	15	TRBJ2-7	-	TRBV7-9	TGTGCCAGCAGCTTAGAACTAGCGCCCACCTACGAGCAGTACTTC	CASSLELAPTYEQYF
-	13	TRBJ2-7	-	TRBV4-1	TGCGCCAGCAGCCAGGGTCCGACGTACGAGCAGTACTTC	CASSQGPTYEQYF
-	14	TRBJ2-1	-	TRBV5-6	TGTGCCAGCGGCCTCGCGACCTCCTACAATGAGCAGTTCTTC	CASGLATSYNEQFF
TRBD1	17	TRBJ1-2	-	TRBV28	TGTGCCAGCAGTTTATATTCTAACGACAGGGGGAGGGAGGGCTACACCTTC	CASSLYSNDRGREGYTF
-	14	TRBJ2-5	-	TRBV9	TGTGCCAGCAGCCCCACACAGGGTCCGGAGACCCAGTACTTC	CASSPTQGPETQYF
TRBD1	15	TRBJ2-1	-	TRBV19	TGTGCCAGTAGTCCTACAGGGACAGTTGGAAATGAGCAGTTCTTC	CASSPTGTVGNEQFF
TRBD1	18	TRBJ1-2	-	TRBV18	TGTGCCAGCTCACCGTCTCTGGACAGGGGGTTCTCTGGCTATGGCTACACCTTC	CASSPSLDRGFSGYGYTF
-	14	TRBJ2-7	-	TRBV7-5	TGTGTCAGAAGCTTAATAGGTTGTTGGGGCGAGCAGTACTTC	CVRSLIGCWGEQYF
-	12	TRBJ2-7	-	TRBV27	TGTGCCAGCAGAGAGGGGAACTACGAGCAGTACTTC	CASREGNYEQYF